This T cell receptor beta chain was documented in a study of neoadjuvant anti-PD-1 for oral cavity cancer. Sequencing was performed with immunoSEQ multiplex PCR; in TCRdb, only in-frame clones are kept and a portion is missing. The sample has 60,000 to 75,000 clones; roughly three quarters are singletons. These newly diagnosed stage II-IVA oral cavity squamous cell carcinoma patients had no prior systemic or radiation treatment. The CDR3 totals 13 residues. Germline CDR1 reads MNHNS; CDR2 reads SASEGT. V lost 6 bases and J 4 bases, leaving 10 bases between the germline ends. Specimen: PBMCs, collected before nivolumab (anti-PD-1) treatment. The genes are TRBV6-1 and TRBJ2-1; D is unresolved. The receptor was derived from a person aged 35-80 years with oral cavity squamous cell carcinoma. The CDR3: CASSRLEYNEQFF. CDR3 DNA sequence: TGTGCCAGCAGCCGCCTCGAGTACAATGAGCAGTTCTTC.